This T cell receptor (beta chain) was found in a study of T cells after yellow fever vaccination (dated by TCRdb to about 2019). Looking at the study overall: The SMART-Seq v4 Ultra Low Input RNA kit was used to prepare libraries from fractions with low cell numbers. Blood samples were taken at several timepoints before and after primary and secondary immunization, and bulk PBMC replicates and cell subsets were isolated. Two healthy male donors, one aged 18 to 30 and one aged 30 to 40 years, made up the cohort. To follow T-cell clones before and after both primary and booster YFV17D yellow fever vaccination, bulk TCR alpha and beta repertoires underwent longitudinal sequencing.

Read against the paper, the sample's treatment or condition label means: live attenuated yellow fever vaccine strain. Two biological replicates of bulk PBMCs were collected at each blood-draw timepoint. A standard Ficoll-Paque protocol was used to isolate PBMCs from peripheral blood. TriZol was used to extract RNA from bulk PBMCs, from CD4 and CD8 fractions, and from dextramer-positive and dextramer-negative fractions. Paper-wide results and their limitations: Most clones expanded after primary vaccination were re-detected after the booster (about 95% of CD4 and roughly 87% of CD8), suggesting broad memory maintenance. Because only two donors were included in the study, the extent to which the findings can be generalized is limited. FACS-sorted repertoires could contain abundant contaminating clonotypes from the bulk population, so computational filtering was required. The secondary T-cell response was found to be weaker but faster than the primary response, with a peak reached on day 5 rather than on day 15. A small fraction of clonotypes showed up in both the CD4 and CD8 compartments, probably as a result of convergent recombination.

CDR1 and CDR2 are drawn from the germline V gene (reference sequence): SEHNR, FQNEAQ. Germline trimming amounts to 6 bases on V and 8 bases on J, with 8 as the count of junction bases outside the gene matches. The CDR3 sequence holds 14 residues, the cysteine and phenylalanine included. Here the CDR3 DNA is all that survives: 42 bases in frame from base 1. The run used an Illumina NovaSeq 6000. TCR cDNA was synthesized by 5'RACE template switching, through which a universal primer site and unique molecular identifiers were introduced. Priming of cDNA synthesis was performed from both the TCR alpha and TCR beta constant segments. Library amplification involved two PCR steps, and the second step added sample barcodes and sequencing adapters. Sequencing of the libraries was done on either Illumina HiSeq 2500 (2x100 bp) or NovaSeq (2x150 bp). The paper's data handling went like this. Reads were demultiplexed and collapsed into UMI consensus sequences with MIGEC, and V(D)J alignment was performed with MiXCR. Clonotypes responding to the vaccine were identified with edgeR on replicate PBMC samples, with the criteria of FDR below 0.01 and a log2 fold change above 5 up to day 15. CD4 or CD8 identity was assigned to each bulk clonotype according to whether the clonotype was present at higher abundance in the sequenced CD4 repertoire or the sequenced CD8 repertoire. TCRdb ran its own pipeline on the public reads, namely fastp trimming at Q25 and MiXCR clone calling, and kept in-frame beta chains. Each entry is one CDR3 protein sequence, shown with its most common DNA and genes. The V and J calls here are based on TCRdb, not the publication. The sample table contains 350,000 to 550,000 distinct CDR3 sequences; only one count was recorded for roughly a sixth of them. Of the sample, roughly a sixth falls within the top ten clones.

Turning to this clonotype: This clone's antigen is unknown. Base qualities are missing; no much larger clone stands one base away.

The sequence is built from TRBV7-9 and TRBJ2-1, with 9 central nucleotides matching TRBD1. The sequencing here drew on PBMCs, taken before the yellow fever booster vaccination. This receptor was obtained from a man in his late teens or twenties who received the YFV17D yellow fever vaccine. The nucleotide sequence is TGTGCCAGCAGGTATGGACAGGGGAAGGATGAGCAGTTCTTC. Translated, it gives CASRYGQGKDEQFF.